The entry below describes one T cell receptor (beta chain). Original methodology: Amplification of reference gene primers was used by the study to estimate nucleated cell counts. TCRdb keeps only in-frame clones here, not all; method: immunoSEQ multiplex PCR. That table gives V, J and clone size, and the DNA gave D and trimming. The sample includes roughly 45,000 clones, about 84% seen only once; the top ten take less than 6.5%. This specimen comes from a study of blood T cell repertoires in COVID-19. CDR3 length: 16 residues. Trimming took off 1 base at V and 3 bases at J, with 12 bases between the two ends. The germline V gene encodes CDR1 SGHTA and CDR2 FQGNSA.

Sequenced: peripheral blood. The chain is built from TRBV7-2 and TRBJ1-4, with no clear D. The sequence was obtained from a woman aged 55-69 years with acute or convalescent COVID-19. The CDR3: CASSLGGRQANEKLFF. DNA of the CDR3: TGTGCCAGCAGCTTAGGAGGGCGCCAGGCTAATGAAAAACTGTTTTTT.